Following are 7 T cell receptor beta chains from one sample sequenced in a study of T-cell reconstitution after alpha-beta-depleted transplantation in children. Using unique molecular identifiers, the investigators prepared the TCRbeta library. Each CDR3 protein is one row after TCRdb ran MiXCR on the PCR reads. Among some 500,000 distinct CDR3 sequences listed, around 20% were seen once. The sample was PBMCs from the stem cell graft donor, taken from the stem cell graft. These receptors originate from a human donor who donated a stem cell graft to a child with acute lymphoblastic leukemia.

This clonotype has only a few counts. The chain combines TRBV29-1 with TRBJ2-1, with 7 bases fitting TRBD2. Germline V CDR1 and CDR2: SQVTM, ANQGSEA. V lost 6 bases to trimming and J lost 6 bases; unmatched junction nucleotides: 20. The CDR3 sequence is 17 residues long. The CDR3 loop is CSVPGRQDNYMSNEQFF. The CDR3, as DNA: TGCAGCGTCCCCGGGAGGCAGGACAACTATATGAGCAATGAGCAGTTCTTC.

The chain has TRBV18 and TRBJ2-2, with TRBD2 identical over 9 bases. J was trimmed by 6 bases and V by 4 bases; bases with no gene match: 6. The CDR3 extends over 15 amino acids. The germline gives CDR1 KGHSH, CDR2 LQKENI. The DNA for the CDR3 is TGTGCCAGCTCACGGAACGTAGCGGGAGCCGGGGAGCTGTTTTTT. Protein product: CASSRNVAGAGELFF.

This chain uses TRBV7-9 with TRBJ2-5, with D perhaps matching TRBD2 (6 bases). There are 15 residues in the CDR3. Trimming shortened V by 1 base and J by 2 bases, and 11 bases separated the two germline ends. From germline, CDR1 is SEHNR and CDR2 FQNEAQ (reference sequence). This CDR3 is CASSLVDGLQETQYF. The DNA for the CDR3 is TGTGCCAGCAGCTTAGTGGACGGACTACAAGAGACCCAGTACTTC.

The V call is TRBV5-1, the J call TRBJ2-7, with 9 bases lining up with TRBD2. The germline gives CDR1 SGHRS, CDR2 YFSETQ. The V and J ends lost 4 bases and 2 bases, in that order; junction bases with no gene match: 13. This CDR3 has 17 residues. CDR3 residues: CASSGSIAGGVPYEQYF. CDR3 bases: TGCGCCAGCAGCGGTTCGATTGCGGGAGGGGTCCCCTACGAGCAGTACTTC.

This clonotype turned up a few times. The rearrangement links TRBV29-1 to TRBJ2-7, with 9 bases that match TRBD1. J gave up 3 bases and V 6 bases, and 12 bases lay outside the gene matches. Per the germline V gene, CDR1 is SQVTM and CDR2 is ANQGSEA. The CDR3 is 15 residues long. In DNA form, the CDR3 reads TGCAGCGTCGACTTACCGGGACAGGGAGTCTACGAGCAGTACTTC. This encodes CSVDLPGQGVYEQYF.

A note on this clonotype: A much larger clone differs by one base, so this may be a read error. This chain links TRBV9 with TRBJ1-5; D may be TRBD1 (5 bases). CDR3 length equals 14 residues. CDR1 is SGDLS, CDR2 YYNGEE, per germline. This CDR3 is CVSSEGVSNQPQHF. In DNA form, the CDR3 reads TGTGTCAGCAGCGAAGGGGTAAGCAATCAGCCCCAGCATTTT.

The CDR3 DNA is TGCGCCAGCAGCTTGGCCCGCACCGAAGAGACCCAGTACTTC. This codes for CASSLARTEETQYF. The rearrangement links TRBV5-1 to TRBJ2-5; no reliable D call. Germline V gives CDR1 SGHRS, CDR2 YFSETQ. V lost 0 bases, J lost 3 bases, and 9 bases lay in between. This CDR3 has 14 amino acids.